Listed below are T cell receptor beta chains from one sample, sequenced in a study of identical twins. TCRdb reanalysed the 5' RACE reads using MiXCR and keeps one entry per CDR3 protein. This table has 640,000 or so distinct CDR3 sequences, 6% to 6.5% appearing once. Material for sequencing was naive T cells sorted from blood. These receptors were taken from a man aged 18 to 30 in good health. Both conserved end residues are part of each CDR3. D genes are given only for firm matches. Only some rows state a clone size, as once, few, many or a class for expanded clones.

size	D	V	J	CDR3	DNA
NA	TRBD2	TRBV28	TRBJ2-7	CASSPGWAGAHEQYF	TGTGCCAGCAGCCCAGGGTGGGCGGGAGCCCACGAGCAGTACTTC
many	NA	TRBV12-3/TRBV12-4	TRBJ2-3	CASSLISDTQYF	TGTGCCAGCAGTTTAATAAGCGATACGCAGTATTTT
many	TRBD1	TRBV5-1	TRBJ1-1	CASSSITGGGTEAFF	TGCGCCAGCAGCTCGATCACAGGGGGAGGCACTGAAGCTTTCTTT
NA	NA	TRBV5-6	TRBJ2-5	CASSPVVRGETQYF	TGTGCCAGCAGCCCCGTAGTTCGGGGGGAGACCCAGTACTTC
NA	NA	TRBV27	TRBJ2-1	CASSGTRAGRSYNEQFF	TGTGCCAGCAGTGGAACCCGAGCCGGCCGGTCCTACAATGAGCAGTTCTTC
NA	TRBD1	TRBV12-3/TRBV12-4	TRBJ2-2	CAGYRGSGELFF	TGTGCCGGGTACAGGGGGTCCGGGGAGCTGTTTTTT
few	NA	TRBV25-1	TRBJ2-5	CASADGAINEETQYF	TGTGCCAGCGCCGACGGGGCGATTAACGAAGAGACCCAGTACTTC
NA	NA	TRBV7-9	TRBJ1-1	CASSLHPMENTEAFF	TGTGCCAGCAGCTTACACCCGATGGAGAACACTGAAGCTTTCTTT
few	NA	TRBV20-1	TRBJ2-1	CSASGPHSYNEQFF	TGCAGTGCTAGCGGGCCCCACTCCTACAATGAGCAGTTCTTC
many	TRBD1	TRBV5-1	TRBJ2-7	CASSPDREKSWHEQYF	TGCGCCAGCAGCCCCGACAGGGAGAAATCTTGGCACGAGCAGTACTTC
NA	NA	TRBV12-3/TRBV12-4	TRBJ2-5	CASSFAGETQYF	TGTGCCAGCAGTTTCGCGGGGGAGACCCAGTACTTC
NA	TRBD2	TRBV29-1	TRBJ2-1	CSVGTSGEQFF	TGCAGCGTGGGGACTAGCGGGGAGCAGTTCTTC
NA	NA	TRBV10-3	TRBJ1-3	CAISETNRGAGNTIYF	TGTGCCATCAGTGAGACGAATCGGGGGGCTGGAAACACCATATATTTT
NA	NA	TRBV5-1	TRBJ2-1	CASSFSGPRLFDNEQFF	TGCGCCAGCAGCTTTTCCGGGCCCCGCTTGTTCGACAATGAGCAGTTCTTC
many	NA	TRBV4-1	TRBJ2-1	CASSQGEQSSYNEQFF	TGCGCCAGCAGCCAAGGGGAGCAAAGCTCCTACAATGAGCAGTTCTTC
few	TRBD2	TRBV3-1	TRBJ2-5	CASSQPLAKETQYF	TGTGCCAGCAGCCAACCACTAGCGAAAGAGACCCAGTACTTC
few	NA	TRBV7-8	TRBJ1-3	CASRSGTTGNTIYF	TGTGCCAGCAGATCAGGGACTACTGGAAACACCATATATTTT
many	NA	TRBV20-1	TRBJ2-7	CSADDRLKAFYEQYF	TGCAGTGCGGACGACCGACTGAAAGCCTTCTACGAGCAGTACTTC
NA	NA	TRBV24-1	TRBJ2-5	CATSDWGLGETQYF	TGTGCCACCAGTGATTGGGGACTGGGGGAGACCCAGTACTTC
NA	TRBD1	TRBV5-1	TRBJ1-6	CASSLGDRNSPLHF	TGCGCCAGCAGCTTGGGGGACAGGAATTCACCCCTCCACTTT
many	TRBD1	TRBV5-1	TRBJ1-1	CASSYGQGLNTEAFF	TGCGCCAGCAGCTACGGACAGGGACTAAACACTGAAGCTTTCTTT
many	NA	TRBV29-1	TRBJ2-1	CSADPGEFYNEQFF	TGCAGCGCCGACCCCGGGGAGTTCTACAATGAGCAGTTCTTC
many	NA	TRBV20-1	TRBJ2-1	CSATTGTGYPGQFF	TGCAGTGCTACGACCGGGACTGGCTACCCAGGGCAGTTCTTC
NA	NA	TRBV27	TRBJ2-1	CASSPQTRGAQFF	TGTGCCAGCAGTCCCCAGACTAGGGGAGCGCAGTTCTTC
few	TRBD2	TRBV20-1	TRBJ2-7	CSAPRLAGLLATEQYF	TGCAGTGCACCTCGACTAGCGGGCCTCTTGGCTACCGAGCAGTACTTC
NA	TRBD2	TRBV24-1	TRBJ2-5	CATSRTPGLAVQETQYF	TGTGCCACCAGTCGTACACCGGGACTAGCGGTCCAAGAGACCCAGTACTTC
few	NA	TRBV13	TRBJ2-3	CASSFLAPLARDGLRETQYF	TGTGCCAGCAGCTTTTTGGCCCCACTGGCCCGGGACGGCTTGAGGGAGACGCAGTATTTT
many	NA	TRBV24-1	TRBJ2-1	CATSETTYNEQFF	TGTGCCACCAGTGAGACAACCTACAATGAGCAGTTCTTC
many	TRBD1	TRBV12-3/TRBV12-4	TRBJ2-1	CASSPTGGRSYNEQFF	TGTGCCAGCAGTCCGACAGGGGGCAGGTCCTACAATGAGCAGTTCTTC
NA	NA	TRBV7-9	TRBJ2-7	CASRSFGTETYEQYF	TGTGCCAGCAGATCCTTTGGGACGGAAACCTACGAGCAGTACTTC
many	NA	TRBV20-1	TRBJ1-1	CSADFGDEAFF	TGCAGTGCTGATTTCGGGGATGAAGCTTTCTTT
few	TRBD2	TRBV7-3	TRBJ2-2	CASSPRDYNTGELFF	TGTGCCAGCAGCCCCCGGGACTATAACACCGGGGAGCTGTTTTTT
many	TRBD2	TRBV29-1	TRBJ2-3	CSVPGPSGIPDTQYF	TGCAGCGTCCCAGGTCCTAGCGGGATCCCAGATACGCAGTATTTT
few	TRBD2	TRBV9	TRBJ2-7	CASSPTKGREVHEQYF	TGTGCCAGCAGCCCGACGAAAGGGCGGGAGGTACACGAGCAGTACTTC
few	NA	TRBV29-1	TRBJ1-1	CSAPTGGLVTEAFF	TGCAGCGCTCCTACGGGGGGGTTGGTCACTGAAGCTTTCTTT
many	NA	TRBV10-3	TRBJ2-5	CAISEEVSSTQYF	TGTGCCATCAGTGAGGAAGTTTCGTCGACCCAGTACTTC
NA	TRBD2	TRBV3-1	TRBJ2-5	CASSPGPTSGAPPRQETQYF	TGTGCCAGCAGCCCTGGGCCGACTAGCGGGGCCCCTCCCCGACAAGAGACCCAGTACTTC
few	NA	TRBV27	TRBJ1-5	CASSLVGLHSNQPQHF	TGTGCCAGCAGCCTCGTCGGGCTCCATAGCAATCAGCCCCAGCATTTT
NA	NA	TRBV6-5	TRBJ2-7	CASSLLGHDQYF	TGTGCCAGCAGTCTGCTGGGCCACGATCAGTACTTC
many	NA	TRBV9	TRBJ2-3	CASSVASRRSGTDTQYF	TGTGCCAGCAGCGTAGCCTCGCGGAGAAGCGGCACAGATACGCAGTATTTT
many	TRBD1	TRBV20-1	TRBJ1-1	CSASHRGRNTEAFF	TGCAGTGCTAGCCACAGGGGACGGAACACTGAAGCTTTCTTT
few	NA	TRBV4-1	TRBJ2-6	CASSHLPGANVLTF	TGCGCCAGCAGCCATTTGCCCGGGGCCAACGTCCTGACTTTC
many	NA	TRBV24-1	TRBJ2-1	CATSDPGYNEQFF	TGTGCCACCAGTGATCCGGGTTACAATGAGCAGTTCTTC